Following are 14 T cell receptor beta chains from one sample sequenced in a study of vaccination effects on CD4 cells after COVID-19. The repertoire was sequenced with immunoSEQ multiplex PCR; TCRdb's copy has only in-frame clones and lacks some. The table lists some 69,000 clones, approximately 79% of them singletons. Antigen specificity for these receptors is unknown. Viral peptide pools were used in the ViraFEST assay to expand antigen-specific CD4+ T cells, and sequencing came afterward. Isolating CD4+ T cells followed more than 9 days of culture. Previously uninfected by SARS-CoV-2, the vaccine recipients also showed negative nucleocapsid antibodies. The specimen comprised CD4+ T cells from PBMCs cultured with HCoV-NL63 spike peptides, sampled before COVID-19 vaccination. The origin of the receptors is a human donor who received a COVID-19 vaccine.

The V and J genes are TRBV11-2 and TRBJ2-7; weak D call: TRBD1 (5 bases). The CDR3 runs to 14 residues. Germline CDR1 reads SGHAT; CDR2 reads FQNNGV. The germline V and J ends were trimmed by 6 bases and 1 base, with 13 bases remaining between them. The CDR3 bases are TGTGCCAGCAGACAAACAGGTGCTTCCTACGAGCAGTACGTC. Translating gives CASRQTGASYEQYV.

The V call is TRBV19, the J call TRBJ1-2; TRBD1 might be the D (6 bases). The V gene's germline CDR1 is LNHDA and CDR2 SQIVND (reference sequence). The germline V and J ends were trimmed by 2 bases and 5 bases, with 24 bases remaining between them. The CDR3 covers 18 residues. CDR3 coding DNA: TGTGCCAGTAGTATACCGGCGTCTTATTCCGGGACACATTATGGCTACACCTTC. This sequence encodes CASSIPASYSGTHYGYTF. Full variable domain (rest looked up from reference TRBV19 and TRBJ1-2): DGGITQSPKYLFRKEGQNVTLSCEQNLNHDAMYWYRQDPGQGLRLIYYSQIVNDFQKGDIAEGYSVSREKKESFPLTVTSAQKNPTAFYLCASSIPASYSGTHYGYTFGSGTRLTVV.

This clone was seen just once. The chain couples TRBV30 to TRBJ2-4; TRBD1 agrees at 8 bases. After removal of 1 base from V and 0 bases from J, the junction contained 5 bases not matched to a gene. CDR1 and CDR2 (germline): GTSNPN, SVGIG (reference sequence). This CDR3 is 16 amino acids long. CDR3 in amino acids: CAWSAQGALAKNIQYF. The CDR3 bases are TGTGCCTGGAGTGCCCAGGGGGCTTTAGCCAAAAACATTCAGTACTTC. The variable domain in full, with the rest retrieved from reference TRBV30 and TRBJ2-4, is SQTIHQWPATLVQPVGSPLSLECTVEGTSNPNLYWYRQAAGRGLQLLFYSVGIGQISSEVPQNLSASRPQDRQFILSSKKLLLSDSGFYLCAWSAQGALAKNIQYFGAGTRLSVL.

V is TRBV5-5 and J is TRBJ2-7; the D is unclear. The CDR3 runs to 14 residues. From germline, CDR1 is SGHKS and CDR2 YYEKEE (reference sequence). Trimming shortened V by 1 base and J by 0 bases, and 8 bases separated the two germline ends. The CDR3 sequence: CASSLRWSSYEQYV. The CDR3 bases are TGTGCCAGCAGCTTGAGATGGAGCTCCTACGAGCAGTACGTC.

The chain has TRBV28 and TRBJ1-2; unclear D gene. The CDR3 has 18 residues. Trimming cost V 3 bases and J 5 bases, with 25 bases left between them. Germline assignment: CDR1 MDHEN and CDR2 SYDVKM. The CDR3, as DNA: TGTGCCAGCAGTTTGCATCTCGGCAGCAATCAACCTGGATATGGCTACACCTTC. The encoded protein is CASSLHLGSNQPGYGYTF.

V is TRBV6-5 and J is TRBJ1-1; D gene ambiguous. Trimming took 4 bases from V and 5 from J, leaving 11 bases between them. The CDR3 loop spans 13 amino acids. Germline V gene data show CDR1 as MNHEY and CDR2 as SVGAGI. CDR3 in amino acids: CASSSTLGTEAFF. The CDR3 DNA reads TGTGCCAGCAGTTCTACGTTAGGTACTGAAGCTTTCTTT.

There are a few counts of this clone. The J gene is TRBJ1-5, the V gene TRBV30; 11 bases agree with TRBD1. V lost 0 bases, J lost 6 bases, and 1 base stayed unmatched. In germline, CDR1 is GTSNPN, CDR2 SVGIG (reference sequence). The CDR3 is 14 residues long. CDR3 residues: CAWSVGTGGQPQHF. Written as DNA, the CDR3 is TGTGCCTGGAGTGTAGGGACAGGGGGTCAGCCCCAGCATTTT. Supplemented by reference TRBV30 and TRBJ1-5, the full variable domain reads SQTIHQWPATLVQPVGSPLSLECTVEGTSNPNLYWYRQAAGRGLQLLFYSVGIGQISSEVPQNLSASRPQDRQFILSSKKLLLSDSGFYLCAWSVGTGGQPQHFGDGTRLSIL.

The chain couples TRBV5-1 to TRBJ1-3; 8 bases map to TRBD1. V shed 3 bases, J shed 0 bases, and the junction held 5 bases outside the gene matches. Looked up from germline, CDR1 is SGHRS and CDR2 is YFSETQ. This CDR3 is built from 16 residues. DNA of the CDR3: TGCGCCAGCAGCTATAATCAGGGGGCCTCTGGAAACACCATATATTTT. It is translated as CASSYNQGASGNTIYF.

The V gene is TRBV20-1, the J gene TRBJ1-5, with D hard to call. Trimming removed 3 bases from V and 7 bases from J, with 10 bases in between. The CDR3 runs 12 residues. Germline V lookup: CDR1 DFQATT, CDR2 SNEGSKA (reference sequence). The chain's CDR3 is CSASDGGQPQHF. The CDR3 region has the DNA TGCAGTGCTAGTGATGGCGGGCAGCCCCAGCATTTT.

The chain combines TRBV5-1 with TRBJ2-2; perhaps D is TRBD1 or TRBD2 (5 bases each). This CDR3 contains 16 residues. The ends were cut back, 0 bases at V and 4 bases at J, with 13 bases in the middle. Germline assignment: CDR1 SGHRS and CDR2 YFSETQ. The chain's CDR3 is CASSLEGQGTTGELFF. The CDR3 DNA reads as TGCGCCAGCAGCTTGGAGGGGCAAGGGACCACCGGGGAGCTGTTTTTT.

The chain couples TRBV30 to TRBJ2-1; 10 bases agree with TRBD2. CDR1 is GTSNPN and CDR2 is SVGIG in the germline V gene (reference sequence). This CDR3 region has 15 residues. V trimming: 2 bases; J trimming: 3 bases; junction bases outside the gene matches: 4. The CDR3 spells CAWSFSGGHYNEQFF. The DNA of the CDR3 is TGTGCCTGGAGTTTTAGCGGGGGGCACTACAATGAGCAGTTCTTC. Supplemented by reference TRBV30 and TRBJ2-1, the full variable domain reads SQTIHQWPATLVQPVGSPLSLECTVEGTSNPNLYWYRQAAGRGLQLLFYSVGIGQISSEVPQNLSASRPQDRQFILSSKKLLLSDSGFYLCAWSFSGGHYNEQFFGPGTRLTVL.

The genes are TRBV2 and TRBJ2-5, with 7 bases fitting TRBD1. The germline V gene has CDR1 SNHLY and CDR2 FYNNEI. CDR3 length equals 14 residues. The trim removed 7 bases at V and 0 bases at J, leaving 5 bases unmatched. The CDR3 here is CASTRDSDQETQYF. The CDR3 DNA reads TGTGCCAGCACCCGGGACAGTGACCAAGAGACCCAGTACTTC.

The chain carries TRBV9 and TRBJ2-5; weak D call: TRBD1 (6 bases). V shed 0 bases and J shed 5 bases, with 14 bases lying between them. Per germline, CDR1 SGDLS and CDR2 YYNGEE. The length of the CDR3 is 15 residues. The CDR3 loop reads CASSVGQGQGETQYF. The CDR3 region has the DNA TGTGCCAGCAGCGTAGGTCAGGGGCAGGGGGAGACCCAGTACTTC. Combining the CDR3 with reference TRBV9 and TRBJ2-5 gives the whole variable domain DSGVTQTPKHLITATGQRVTLRCSPRSGDLSVYWYQQSLDQGLQFLIQYYNGEERAKGNILERFSAQQFPDLHSELNLSSLELGDSALYFCASSVGQGQGETQYFGPGTRLLVL.

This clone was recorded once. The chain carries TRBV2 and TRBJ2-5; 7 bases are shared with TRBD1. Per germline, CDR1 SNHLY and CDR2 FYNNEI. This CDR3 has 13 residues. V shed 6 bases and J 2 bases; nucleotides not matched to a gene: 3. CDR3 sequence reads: CASRRTGQETQYF. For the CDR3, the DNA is TGTGCCAGCAGACGGACAGGTCAAGAGACCCAGTACTTC.